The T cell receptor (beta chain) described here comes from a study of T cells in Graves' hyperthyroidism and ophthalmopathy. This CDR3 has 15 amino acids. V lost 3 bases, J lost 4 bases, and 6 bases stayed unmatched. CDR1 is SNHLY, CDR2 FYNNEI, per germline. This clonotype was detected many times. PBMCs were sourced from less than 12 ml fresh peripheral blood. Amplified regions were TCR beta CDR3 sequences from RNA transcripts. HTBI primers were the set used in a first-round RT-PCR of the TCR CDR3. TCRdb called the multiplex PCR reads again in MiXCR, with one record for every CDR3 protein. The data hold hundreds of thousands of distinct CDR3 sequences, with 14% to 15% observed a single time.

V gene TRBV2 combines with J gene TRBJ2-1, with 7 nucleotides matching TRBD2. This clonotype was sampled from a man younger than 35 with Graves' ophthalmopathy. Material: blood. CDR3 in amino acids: CASSERTGGYNEQFF. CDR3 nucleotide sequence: TGTGCCAGCAGTGAGCGAACGGGGGGATACAATGAGCAGTTCTTC.